A single sample is the source of the 19 T cell receptor beta chains below, sequenced in a study of T-cell reconstitution after alpha-beta-depleted transplantation in children. Unique molecular identifiers were used to barcode this TCRbeta library. One entry per CDR3 protein results from TCRdb running MiXCR on the PCR reads. The repertoire holds roughly 500,000 distinct CDR3 sequences, with about 33% as singletons. This specimen consisted of PBMCs from the stem cell graft donor, obtained from the stem cell graft. The receptors were sampled from a human donor who donated a stem cell graft to a child with aplastic anemia.

This chain joins TRBV18 and TRBJ1-4, with 9 bases identical to TRBD1. V was pared by 4 bases and J by 10 bases, with 4 bases of the junction left unmatched. This CDR3 has 13 residues. CDR1 is KGHSH, CDR2 LQKENI, per germline. Here the CDR3 DNA reads TGTGCCAGCTCACTGGACAGGGGAGGAAAACTGTTTTTT. It specifies CASSLDRGGKLFF.

This clonotype was detected a few times. The chain recombines TRBV20-1 with TRBJ2-5; perhaps TRBD2 as D (5 bases). Trimming took 7 bases from V and 5 from J, leaving 14 bases between them. Germline V gene lookup returns CDR1 DFQATT and CDR2 SNEGSKA (reference sequence). The CDR3 is 12 amino acids. The chain's CDR3 is CSGEGSEETQYF. CDR3 nucleotides: TGCAGTGGAGAAGGGAGCGAGGAGACCCAGTACTTC.

The J gene is TRBJ2-3, the V gene TRBV18, with D unresolved. The CDR3 runs 13 residues. Looked up from germline, CDR1 is KGHSH and CDR2 is LQKENI. Trimming removed 0 bases from V and 4 bases from J, with 5 bases in between. CDR3: CASSPPVSDTQYF. The CDR3 region has the DNA TGTGCCAGCTCACCACCGGTGTCAGATACGCAGTATTTT.

This clonotype was found many times. Relative to the germline gene, one junction end is altered; a read error may explain this. This rearrangement joins TRBV7-2 to TRBJ2-3, with D tentatively TRBD1 (6 bases). Per germline, CDR1 SGHTA and CDR2 FQGNSA. This CDR3 spans 15 amino acids. The CDR3, as DNA: TGTGCCAGCAGTTTAGGGGGTAGCGGCACAGATACGCAGTATTTT. As protein: CASSLGGSGTDTQYF.

A few counts support this clonotype. The V gene is TRBV18, the J gene TRBJ2-7; 9 bases line up with TRBD1. CDR1 is KGHSH and CDR2 is LQKENI in the germline V gene. The CDR3 runs 14 residues. With V trimmed by 6 bases and J by 2 bases, 5 bases remained unmatched. CDR3: CASSPGQGAYEQYV. The CDR3 DNA reads as TGTGCCAGCTCCCCGGGACAGGGAGCCTACGAGCAGTACGTC.

In nucleotides, the CDR3 is TGTGCCAGCCACCCGACAGGGAGCACAGATACGCAGTATTTT. Protein product: CASHPTGSTDTQYF. V usage is TRBV7-9 and J usage is TRBJ2-3, with TRBD1 identical over 7 bases. The germline gives CDR1 SEHNR, CDR2 FQNEAQ (reference sequence). After removal of 8 bases from V and 0 bases from J, the junction contained 5 bases not matched to a gene. The CDR3 is 14 residues long.

In its sample, this clonotype was seen a few times. The chain has TRBV28 and TRBJ2-7, with unresolved D. Per germline, CDR1 MDHEN and CDR2 SYDVKM. The V and J ends lost 0 bases and 7 bases respectively, with 7 bases between them. The CDR3 contains 12 residues. For the CDR3, the DNA is TGTGCCAGCAGTTTATGGGGTTGGGAGCAGTACTTC. This gives the protein CASSLWGWEQYF.

V and J are TRBV7-9 and TRBJ2-3, with D perhaps assigned TRBD1 or TRBD2 (5 bases each). The CDR3 sequence is 15 residues long. CDR1 is SEHNR, CDR2 FQNEAQ, per germline (reference sequence). Trimming left V 5 bases short and J 6 bases short, with 18 bases between. In DNA form, the CDR3 reads TGTGCCAGCAGCGCCCACGAGGGGCGCATGGATACGCAGTATTTT. It specifies CASSAHEGRMDTQYF.

The V call is TRBV5-1, the J call TRBJ2-3; D unclear. The CDR3 length is 15 residues. The germline gives CDR1 SGHRS, CDR2 YFSETQ. Trimming removed 0 bases at V and 8 bases at J, with 16 bases between. CDR3 in DNA: TGCGCCAGCAGCTTGGCCGGCGCCCTTCCCCCTACGCAGTATTTT. It specifies CASSLAGALPPTQYF.

This chain's CDR3 is CASSFLASGNYEQYF. The CDR3, as DNA: TGTGCCAGCAGTTTTTTGGCTAGCGGAAATTACGAGCAGTACTTC. The chain has TRBV12-3 or TRBV12-4 and TRBJ2-7; 7 bases line up with TRBD2. The CDR3 runs 15 residues. Trimming took 3 bases from V and 4 from J; bases not matched to a gene: 9.

The rearrangement joins TRBV4-3 to TRBJ2-3, with D possibly TRBD1 on 6 matching bases. The germline V gene has CDR1 LGHNA and CDR2 YSLEER. The CDR3 has 17 residues. Deletions cut 0 bases from V and 6 bases from J, with 19 bases between. The CDR3 sequence: CASSQDWGPSPGDTQYF. The CDR3 bases are TGCGCCAGCAGCCAAGACTGGGGGCCCAGCCCGGGGGATACGCAGTATTTT.

This clonotype was detected many times. The chain is built from TRBV5-1 and TRBJ2-1, with 9 bases matching TRBD2. In germline, CDR1 is SGHRS, CDR2 YFSETQ. Losses at the gene ends were 1 base for V and 9 bases for J; bases not matched to a gene: 5. This CDR3 has 14 amino acids. The CDR3 DNA reads TGCGCCAGCAGCTTGTACATTAGCGGGAGTGAGCAGTTCTTC. This gives the protein CASSLYISGSEQFF.

V usage is TRBV5-1 and J usage is TRBJ2-1, with 10 bases identical to TRBD2. J gave up 8 bases and V 0 bases, and 5 bases lay outside the gene matches. Germline V lookup: CDR1 SGHRS, CDR2 YFSETQ. There are 15 residues in the CDR3. CDR3 in DNA: TGCGCCAGCAGCTTGGCGGCTAGCGGGAGCTATGAGCAGTTCTTC. Residues: CASSLAASGSYEQFF. The full variable domain, in which reference TRBV5-1 and TRBJ2-1 provide the parts outside the CDR3, is KAGVTQTPRYLIKTRGQQVTLSCSPISGHRSVSWYQQTPGQGLQFLFEYFSETQRNKGNFPGRFSGRQFSNSRSEMNVSTLELGDSALYLCASSLAASGSYEQFFGPGTRLTVL.

A few counts support this clonotype. The chain combines TRBV18 with TRBJ2-5; D is unclear. The V gene's germline CDR1 is KGHSH and CDR2 LQKENI. V gave up 3 bases and J gave up 1 base, with 12 bases separating them. This CDR3 is 15 amino acids long. CDR3 sequence reads: CASSPLGEFQETQYF. The DNA for the CDR3 is TGTGCCAGCTCACCCTTAGGAGAGTTCCAAGAGACCCAGTACTTC.

CDR3 protein: CASSLSTSSNEQFF. The DNA of the CDR3 is TGTGCCAGCAGCTTAAGTACTAGTTCAAATGAGCAGTTCTTC. The rearrangement uses TRBV7-9 and TRBJ2-1; maybe TRBD2 (5 bases). The germline CDR1 and CDR2 sequences are SEHNR and FQNEAQ (reference sequence). V was trimmed by 2 bases and J by 7 bases, leaving 12 bases between them. The CDR3 is 14 amino acids.

This chain connects TRBV5-1 to TRBJ1-6; tentative D call: TRBD1 (6 bases). Germline V gene sequence: CDR1 SGHRS, CDR2 YFSETQ. The CDR3 loop spans 16 amino acids. V dropped 1 base and J dropped 8 bases, with 16 bases sitting between them. The DNA for the CDR3 is TGCGCCAGCAGCTTGAATGGGGGCGTAATCCATTCACCCCTCCACTTT. Protein sequence: CASSLNGGVIHSPLHF.

This clonotype was detected only a few times. This CDR3 is CSGSDRGPNYGYTF. The CDR3 DNA follows: TGCAGCGGTTCCGACAGGGGGCCAAACTATGGCTACACCTTC. The chain couples TRBV29-1 to TRBJ1-2; 10 bases fit TRBD1. From germline, CDR1 is SQVTM and CDR2 ANQGSEA. The V segment lost 7 bases and the J segment 2 bases; nucleotides outside the gene matches: 7. This CDR3 spans 14 amino acids.

This clonotype was detected a few times. The gene calls are TRBV11-3 and TRBJ2-1; D unresolved. The germline V and J ends were trimmed by 5 bases and 7 bases, with 18 bases remaining between them. The CDR3 has 15 residues. CDR1 SGHNT and CDR2 YENEEA come from the germline V gene. As DNA, the CDR3 is TGTGCCAGCAGCCACGCCGGAACCAAGTATAATGAGCAGTTCTTC. Protein product: CASSHAGTKYNEQFF.

This chain joins TRBV18 and TRBJ1-1; no definite D call. Germline-derived CDR1 and CDR2 are KGHSH and LQKENI. This CDR3 has 14 amino acids. Trimming pared 1 base from V and 4 bases from J, leaving 10 bases between. Written as DNA, the CDR3 is TGTGCCAGCTCACCACAGGTGGACGGCACTGAAGCTTTCTTT. It translates to CASSPQVDGTEAFF.